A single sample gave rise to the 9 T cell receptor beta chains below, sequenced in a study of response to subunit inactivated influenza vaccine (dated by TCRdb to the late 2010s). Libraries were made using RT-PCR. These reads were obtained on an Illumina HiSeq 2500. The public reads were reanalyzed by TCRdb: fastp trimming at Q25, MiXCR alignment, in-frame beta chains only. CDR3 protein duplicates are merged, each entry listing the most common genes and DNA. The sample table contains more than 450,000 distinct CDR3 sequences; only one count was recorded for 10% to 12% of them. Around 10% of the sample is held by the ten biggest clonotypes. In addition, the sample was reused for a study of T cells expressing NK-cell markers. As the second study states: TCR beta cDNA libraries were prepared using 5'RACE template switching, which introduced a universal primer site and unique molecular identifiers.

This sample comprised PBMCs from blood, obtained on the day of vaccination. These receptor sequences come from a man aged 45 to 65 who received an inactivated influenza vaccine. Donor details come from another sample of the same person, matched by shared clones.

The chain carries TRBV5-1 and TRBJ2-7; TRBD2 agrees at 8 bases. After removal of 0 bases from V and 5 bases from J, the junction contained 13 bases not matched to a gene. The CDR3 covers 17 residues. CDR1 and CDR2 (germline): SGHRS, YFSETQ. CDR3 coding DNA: TGCGCCAGCAGCTTGGGAGTAGCGGGGTTGAAAGGGAACGAGCAGTACTTC. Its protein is CASSLGVAGLKGNEQYF.

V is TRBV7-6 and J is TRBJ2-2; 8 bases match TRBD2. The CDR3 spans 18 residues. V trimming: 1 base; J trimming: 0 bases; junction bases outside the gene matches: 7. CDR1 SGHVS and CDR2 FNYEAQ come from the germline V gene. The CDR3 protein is CASSLEPGLGTNTGELFF. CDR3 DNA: TGTGCCAGCAGCTTAGAACCGGGACTAGGTACGAACACCGGGGAGCTGTTTTTT.

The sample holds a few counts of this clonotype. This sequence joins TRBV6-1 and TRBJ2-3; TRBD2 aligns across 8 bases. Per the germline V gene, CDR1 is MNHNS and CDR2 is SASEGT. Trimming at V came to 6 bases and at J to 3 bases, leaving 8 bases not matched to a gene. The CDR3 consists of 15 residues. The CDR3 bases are TGTGCCAGCAGGAGACTAGCGCGTGGAACAGATACGCAGTATTTT. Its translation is CASRRLARGTDTQYF.

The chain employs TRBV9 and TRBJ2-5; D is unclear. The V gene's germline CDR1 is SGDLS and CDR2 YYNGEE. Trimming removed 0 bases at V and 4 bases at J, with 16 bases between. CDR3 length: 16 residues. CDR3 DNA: TGTGCCAGCAGCGTAGGAGACTCAACATCGGGAGAGACCCAGTACTTC. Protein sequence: CASSVGDSTSGETQYF. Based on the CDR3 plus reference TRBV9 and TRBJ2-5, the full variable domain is DSGVTQTPKHLITATGQRVTLRCSPRSGDLSVYWYQQSLDQGLQFLIQYYNGEERAKGNILERFSAQQFPDLHSELNLSSLELGDSALYFCASSVGDSTSGETQYFGPGTRLLVL.

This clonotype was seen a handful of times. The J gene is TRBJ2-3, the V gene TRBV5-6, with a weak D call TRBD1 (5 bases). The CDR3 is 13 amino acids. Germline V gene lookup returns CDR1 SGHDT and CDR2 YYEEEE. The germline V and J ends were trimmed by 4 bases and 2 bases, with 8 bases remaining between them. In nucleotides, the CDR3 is TGTGCCAGCAGCCCGACAGCCACAGATACGCAGTATTTT. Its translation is CASSPTATDTQYF.

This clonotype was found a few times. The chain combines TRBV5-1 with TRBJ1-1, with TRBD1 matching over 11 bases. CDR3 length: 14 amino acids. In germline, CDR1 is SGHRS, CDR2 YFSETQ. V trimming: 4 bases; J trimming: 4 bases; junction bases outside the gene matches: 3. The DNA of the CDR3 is TGCGCCAGCAGCGAGGGGACAGGGGGCACTGAAGCTTTCTTT. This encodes CASSEGTGGTEAFF.

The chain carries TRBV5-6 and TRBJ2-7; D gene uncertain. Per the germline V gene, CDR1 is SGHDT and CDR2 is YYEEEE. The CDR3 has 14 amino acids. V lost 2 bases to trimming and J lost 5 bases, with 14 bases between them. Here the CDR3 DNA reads TGTGCCAGCAGCTTCTGGTTGGGTAGTCACGAGCAGTACTTC. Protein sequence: CASSFWLGSHEQYF.

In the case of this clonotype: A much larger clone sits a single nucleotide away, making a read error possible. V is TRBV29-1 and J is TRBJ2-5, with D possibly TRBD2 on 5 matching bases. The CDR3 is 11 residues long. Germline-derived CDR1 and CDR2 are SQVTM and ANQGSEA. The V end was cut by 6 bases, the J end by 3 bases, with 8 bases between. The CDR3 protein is CSVRAKETQYF. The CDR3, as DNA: TGCAGCGTGCGGGCTAAAGAGACCCAGTACTTC.

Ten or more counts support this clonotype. This CDR3 reads CASSSPMKSTDTQYF. The CDR3 DNA reads TGTGCCAGCAGCTCACCCATGAAAAGCACAGATACGCAGTATTTT. The chain links TRBV5-6 to TRBJ2-3; D unresolved. This CDR3 is built from 15 residues. The germline V gene encodes CDR1 SGHDT and CDR2 YYEEEE. The V and J ends lost 3 bases and 0 bases respectively, with 11 bases between them.